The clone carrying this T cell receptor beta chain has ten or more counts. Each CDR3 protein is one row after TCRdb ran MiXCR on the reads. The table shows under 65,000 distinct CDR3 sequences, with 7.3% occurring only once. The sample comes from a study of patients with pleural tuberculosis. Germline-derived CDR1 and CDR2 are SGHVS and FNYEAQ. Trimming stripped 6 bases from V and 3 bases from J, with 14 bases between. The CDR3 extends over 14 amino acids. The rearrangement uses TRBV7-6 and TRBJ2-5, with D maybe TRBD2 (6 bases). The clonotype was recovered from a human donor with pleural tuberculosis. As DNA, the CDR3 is TGTGCCAGCAGGGCTCTGGGGGGAGAAGAGACCCAGTACTTC. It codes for CASRALGGEETQYF. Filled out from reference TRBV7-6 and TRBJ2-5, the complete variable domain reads GAGVSQSPRYKVTKRGQDVALRCDPISGHVSLYWYRQALGQGPEFLTYFNYEAQQDKSGLPNDRFSAERPEGSISTLTIQRTEQRDSAMYRCASRALGGEETQYFGPGTRLLVL.